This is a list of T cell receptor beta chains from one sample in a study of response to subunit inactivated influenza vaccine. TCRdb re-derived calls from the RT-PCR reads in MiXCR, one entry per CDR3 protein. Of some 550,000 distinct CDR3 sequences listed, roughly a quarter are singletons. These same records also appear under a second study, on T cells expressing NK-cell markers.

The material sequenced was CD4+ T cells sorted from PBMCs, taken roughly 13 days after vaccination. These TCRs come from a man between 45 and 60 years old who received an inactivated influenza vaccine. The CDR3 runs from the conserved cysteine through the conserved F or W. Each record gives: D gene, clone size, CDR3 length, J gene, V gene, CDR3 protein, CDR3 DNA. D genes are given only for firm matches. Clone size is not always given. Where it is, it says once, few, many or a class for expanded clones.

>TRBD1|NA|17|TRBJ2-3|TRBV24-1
CATARTGDGGGTDTQYF
TGTGCCACCGCACGGACAGGGGATGGGGGTGGCACAGATACGCAGTATTTT
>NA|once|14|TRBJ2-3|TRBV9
CASSVREYADTQYF
TGTGCCAGCAGCGTTCGGGAGTACGCAGATACGCAGTATTTT
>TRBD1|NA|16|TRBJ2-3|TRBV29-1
CSVAGGTGGGTDTQYF
TGCAGCGTGGCCGGGGGGACAGGGGGCGGCACAGATACGCAGTATTTT
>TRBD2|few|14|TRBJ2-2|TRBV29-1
CSGTSGANTGELFF
TGCAGCGGGACTAGCGGGGCGAACACCGGGGAGCTGTTTTTT
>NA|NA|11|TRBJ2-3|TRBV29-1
CSVSEVDTQYF
TGCAGCGTTTCCGAGGTAGATACGCAGTATTTT
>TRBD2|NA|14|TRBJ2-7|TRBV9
CASSVRAGVYEQYF
TGTGCCAGCAGCGTACGAGCGGGAGTCTACGAGCAGTACTTC
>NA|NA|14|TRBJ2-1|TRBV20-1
CSASRGGPEGEQFF
TGCAGTGCCTCCAGGGGGGGCCCCGAAGGTGAGCAGTTCTTC
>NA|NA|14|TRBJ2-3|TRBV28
CASSTPTSTDTQYF
TGTGCCAGCAGTACCCCGACTAGCACAGATACGCAGTATTTT
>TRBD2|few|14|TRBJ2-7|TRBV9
CASSAGLEIYEQYF
TGTGCCAGCAGCGCCGGACTAGAAATCTACGAGCAGTACTTC
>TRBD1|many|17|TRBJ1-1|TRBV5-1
CASSLVGQGAILKGAFF
TGCGCCAGCAGCTTGGTGGGACAGGGAGCTATACTTAAGGGAGCTTTCTTT
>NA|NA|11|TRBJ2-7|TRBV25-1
CASRGLTQQYF
TGTGCCAGCAGGGGCCTCACGCAGCAGTACTTC
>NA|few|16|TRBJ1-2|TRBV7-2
CASSSQAGPTNYGYTF
TGTGCCAGCAGCTCCCAAGCTGGACCCACTAACTATGGCTACACCTTC
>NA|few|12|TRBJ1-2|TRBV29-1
CSVDTDYYGYTF
TGCAGCGTTGACACGGATTACTATGGCTACACCTTC
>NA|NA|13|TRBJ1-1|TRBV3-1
CASSQVSNTEAFF
TGTGCCAGCAGCCAAGTTTCGAACACTGAAGCTTTCTTT
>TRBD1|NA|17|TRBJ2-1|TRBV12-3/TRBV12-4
CASSFPGGRLDYNEQFF
TGTGCCAGCAGTTTTCCAGGGGGCCGTCTCGATTACAATGAGCAGTTCTTC
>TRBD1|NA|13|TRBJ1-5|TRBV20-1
CSYNRGGDQPQHF
TGCAGTTATAACAGGGGGGGCGATCAGCCCCAGCATTTT
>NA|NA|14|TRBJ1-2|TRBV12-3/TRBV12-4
CASSSNSGYYGYTF
TGTGCCAGCAGTTCGAATTCGGGGTACTATGGCTACACCTTC
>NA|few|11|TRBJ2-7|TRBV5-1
CASSLDVEQYF
TGCGCCAGCAGCTTGGACGTCGAGCAGTACTTC
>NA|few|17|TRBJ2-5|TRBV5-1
CASSLYTLSTVQETQYF
TGCGCCAGCAGCTTGTACACCCTAAGTACTGTTCAGGAGACCCAGTACTTC
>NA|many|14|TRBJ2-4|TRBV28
CASRPTGAKNIQYF
TGTGCCAGCAGACCCACGGGTGCCAAAAACATTCAGTACTTC
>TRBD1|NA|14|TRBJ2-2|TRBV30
CAWSPTGVTGELFF
TGTGCCTGGAGTCCAACAGGGGTGACCGGGGAGCTGTTTTTT
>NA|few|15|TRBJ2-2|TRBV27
CASSYGLPGVGELFF
TGTGCCAGCAGTTATGGACTTCCTGGGGTCGGGGAGCTGTTTTTT
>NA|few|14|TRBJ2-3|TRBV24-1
CATSHTSVTDTQYF
TGTGCCACCAGCCACACCTCGGTCACAGATACGCAGTATTTT
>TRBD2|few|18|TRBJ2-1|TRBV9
CASSVATGTSGRSNEQFF
TGTGCCAGCAGCGTAGCTACGGGGACTAGCGGGAGGTCAAATGAGCAGTTCTTC
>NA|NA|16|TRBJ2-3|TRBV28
CASSWGTGPKTDTQYF
TGTGCCAGCAGTTGGGGCACGGGACCCAAGACGGATACGCAGTATTTT
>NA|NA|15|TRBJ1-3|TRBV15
CATSRDQGYGNTIYF
TGTGCCACCAGCAGAGACCAAGGCTATGGAAACACCATATATTTT
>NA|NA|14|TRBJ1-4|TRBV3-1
CASSLIGSNEKLFF
TGTGCCAGCAGCCTAATCGGGAGTAATGAAAAACTGTTTTTT
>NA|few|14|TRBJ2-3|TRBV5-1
CASSLGRLTDTQYF
TGCGCCAGCAGCTTGGGCAGACTCACAGATACGCAGTATTTT
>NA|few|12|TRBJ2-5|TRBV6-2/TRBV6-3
CASTVSVGTQYF
TGTGCCAGCACCGTCAGCGTTGGGACCCAGTACTTC
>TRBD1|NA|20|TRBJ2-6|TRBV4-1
CASSQDFFVTGGAGANVLTF
TGCGCCAGCAGCCAAGATTTTTTCGTGACAGGGGGCGCTGGGGCCAACGTCCTGACTTTC
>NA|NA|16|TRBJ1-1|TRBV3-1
CASRQRGLGTNTEAFF
TGTGCCAGCAGACAGCGGGGACTTGGGACGAACACTGAAGCTTTCTTT
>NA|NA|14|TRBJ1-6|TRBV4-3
CASSQEGLLSPLHF
TGCGCCAGCAGCCAAGAAGGCCTACTATCACCCCTCCACTTT
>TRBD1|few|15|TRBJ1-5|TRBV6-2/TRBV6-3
CASRLGGQGNQPQHF
TGTGCCAGCCGTCTAGGGGGACAGGGCAATCAGCCCCAGCATTTT
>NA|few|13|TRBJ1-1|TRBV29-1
CSSGDGGRTEAFF
TGCAGCTCAGGCGACGGGGGAAGGACTGAAGCTTTCTTT
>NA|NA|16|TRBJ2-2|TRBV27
CASSPFGTPNTGELFF
TGTGCCAGCAGTCCATTCGGGACACCGAACACCGGGGAGCTGTTTTTT
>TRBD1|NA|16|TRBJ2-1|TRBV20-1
CSARVNGQGARGEQFF
TGCAGTGCTAGAGTAAACGGACAGGGGGCGCGAGGGGAGCAGTTCTTC
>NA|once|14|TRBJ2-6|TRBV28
CASSAGTGANVLTF
TGTGCCAGCAGTGCCGGGACTGGGGCCAACGTCCTGACTTTC
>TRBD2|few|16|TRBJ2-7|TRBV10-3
CAISSFLAGGPYEQYF
TGTGCCATCAGTTCATTTTTAGCGGGAGGGCCGTACGAGCAGTACTTC
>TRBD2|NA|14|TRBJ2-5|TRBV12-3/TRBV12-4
CASVRSGGSETQYF
TGTGCCAGCGTAAGAAGCGGGGGGTCTGAGACCCAGTACTTC
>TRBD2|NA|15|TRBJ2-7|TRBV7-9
CASSLYREGRYEQYF
TGTGCCAGCAGCTTATATCGGGAGGGGAGGTACGAGCAGTACTTC
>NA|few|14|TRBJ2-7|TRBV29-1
CSVEAGRSKSEQYF
TGCAGCGTTGAAGCCGGACGGTCAAAGTCCGAGCAGTACTTC
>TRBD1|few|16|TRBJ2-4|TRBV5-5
CASSLSGTGGLDIQYF
TGTGCCAGCAGCTTGTCCGGGACAGGGGGTTTGGACATTCAGTACTTC
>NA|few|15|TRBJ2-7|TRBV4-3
CASSQRREGNYEQYF
TGCGCCAGCAGCCAACGAAGGGAAGGAAACTACGAGCAGTACTTC
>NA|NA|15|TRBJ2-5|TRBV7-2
CASSLVALLRETQYF
TGTGCCAGCAGCTTAGTTGCTTTGCTAAGGGAGACCCAGTACTTC
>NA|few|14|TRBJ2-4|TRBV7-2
CASSPVLAKNIQYF
TGTGCCAGCAGCCCTGTCTTGGCCAAAAACATTCAGTACTTC
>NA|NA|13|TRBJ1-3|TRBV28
CASRPVSGNTIYF
TGTGCCAGCAGGCCCGTCTCTGGAAACACCATATATTTT
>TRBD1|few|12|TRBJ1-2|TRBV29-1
CSARTGSYGYTF
TGCAGCGCCAGGACAGGGAGCTATGGCTACACCTTC
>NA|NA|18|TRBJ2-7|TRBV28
CASSLRTSGGSAPYEQYF
TGTGCCAGCAGTTTACGTACCTCCGGGGGCTCAGCACCCTACGAGCAGTACTTC
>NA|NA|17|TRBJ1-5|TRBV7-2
CASSLVSRSGVDQPQHF
TGTGCCAGCAGCTTAGTCTCGCGATCCGGGGTTGATCAGCCCCAGCATTTT
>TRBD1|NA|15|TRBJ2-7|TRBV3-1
CASSRGQGSPYEHYF
TGTGCCAGCAGCCGAGGACAGGGATCGCCCTACGAGCACTACTTC
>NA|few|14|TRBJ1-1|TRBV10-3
CAISDRRGNTEAFF
TGTGCCATCAGTGATCGTAGGGGGAACACTGAAGCTTTCTTT
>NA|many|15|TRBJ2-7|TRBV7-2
CASSFRGDNSYEQYF
TGTGCCAGCAGCTTCCGCGGGGACAACTCCTACGAGCAGTACTTC
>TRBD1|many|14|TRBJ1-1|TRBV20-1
CSARTGVGNTEAFF
TGCAGTGCTCGGACAGGGGTCGGGAACACTGAAGCTTTCTTT
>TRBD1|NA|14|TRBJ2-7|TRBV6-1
CASRTGGSSYEQYF
TGTGCCAGTCGGACAGGGGGTTCGAGTTACGAGCAGTACTTC
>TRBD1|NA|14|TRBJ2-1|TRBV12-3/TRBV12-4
CASSPGTGVNEQFF
TGTGCCAGCAGTCCCGGGACAGGGGTCAATGAGCAGTTCTTC
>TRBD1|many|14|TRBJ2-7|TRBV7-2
CASSFDRGYYEQYF
TGTGCCAGCAGCTTTGACAGGGGGTACTACGAGCAGTACTTC